These 4 T cell receptor beta chains share one sample of origin, sequenced in a study of T cell responses to AZD1222 COVID-19 vaccine. This table comes from immunoSEQ multiplex PCR, and its TCRdb copy is limited to in-frame clones, with some not included. The table includes 150,000 to 200,000 clones, 94% detected once. Sample: peripheral blood, taken on day 0 of AZD1222 vaccination. The receptors shown here come from an adult in good health.

This rearrangement joins TRBV27 to TRBJ1-1; possibly TRBD1 for D (5 bases). This CDR3 has 13 amino acids. The V end lost 6 bases, the J end lost 4 bases, and 12 bases lay between the germline ends. Germline V gene data show CDR1 as MNHEY and CDR2 as SMNVEV (reference sequence). The CDR3 reads CASSLTESTEAFF. The CDR3 nucleotides read TGTGCCAGCAGCCTGACAGAGAGCACTGAAGCTTTCTTT.

The rearrangement links TRBV2 to TRBJ2-2; possible D gene TRBD2, 6 bases. Germline V gene lookup returns CDR1 SNHLY and CDR2 FYNNEI. The CDR3 extends over 14 amino acids. Trimming cost V 8 bases and J 3 bases, with 13 bases left between them. CDR3 sequence: CASQIAAYTGELFF. In DNA form, the CDR3 reads TGTGCCAGCCAGATAGCGGCCTACACCGGGGAGCTGTTTTTT.

The chain carries TRBV29-1 and TRBJ2-5; 8 bases align to TRBD1. The CDR3 has 14 residues. CDR1 is SQVTM and CDR2 is ANQGSEA in the germline V gene. Trimming removed 7 bases from V and 4 bases from J; junction bases left unmatched: 11. CDR3 nucleotide sequence: TGCAGCGCCGACAGGGGCCGGTGGGTAGAGACCCAGTACTTC. It encodes CSADRGRWVETQYF. Full variable domain (outside the CDR3, taken from reference TRBV29-1 and TRBJ2-5): SAVISQKPSRDICQRGTSLTIQCQVDSQVTMMFWYRQQPGQSLTLIATANQGSEATYESGFVIDKFPISRPNLTFSTLTVSNMSPEDSSIYLCSADRGRWVETQYFGPGTRLLVL.

The chain has TRBV7-3 and TRBJ2-3; a weak D match, TRBD2 (5 bases). This CDR3 comprises 15 residues. The V gene's germline CDR1 is SGHTA and CDR2 FQGTGA. Trimming removed 0 bases from V and 6 bases from J, with 13 bases in between. The CDR3 here is CASSLTPGEYDTQYF. The CDR3 nucleotides are TGTGCCAGCAGCTTAACCCCCGGGGAGTATGATACGCAGTATTTT. The full variable domain, completed using reference TRBV7-3 and TRBJ2-3, is GAGVSQTPSNKVTEKGKYVELRCDPISGHTALYWYRQSLGQGPEFLIYFQGTGAADDSGLPNDRFFAVRPEGSVSTLKIQRTERGDSAVYLCASSLTPGEYDTQYFGPGTRLTVL.